A selection of T cell receptor beta chains follows, all from one sample in a study of shared clonotypes between healthy human individuals. Assay used: immunoSEQ multiplex PCR; TCRdb lists only in-frame clones, some missing. The table includes over a million clones, 95% to 99% detected once. Input material: naive CD4+ T cells sorted from blood. The receptors stem from a man younger than 40 in good health. CDR3s include the opening cysteine and the closing phenylalanine or tryptophan. The D gene is left open where the match is weak. The size of a clone is reported for some rows only, either as once, few or many, or as a class for expanded clones.

v_call	d_call	j_call	clone_size	cdr3_nt	cdr3_aa
TRBV11-3	TRBD1	TRBJ2-1	NA	TGTGCCAGCAGCTTAAGGACAGGGGTAAATGAGCAGTTCTTC	CASSLRTGVNEQFF
TRBV5-4	TRBD2	TRBJ2-5	NA	TGTGCCAGCAGCCCGGGACTAGTAGAGACCCAGTACTTC	CASSPGLVETQYF
TRBV14	NA	TRBJ2-7	NA	TGTGCCAGCAGCCAAGCAAGAAGGGGCCGCGGAATCCCCGAACCTTACGAGCAGTACTTC	CASSQARRGRGIPEPYEQYF
TRBV29-1	NA	TRBJ1-1	NA	TGCAGCGTTGAAAGGCACGCAGGAGCTTTCTTT	CSVERHAGAFF
TRBV21-1	NA	TRBJ2-1	once	TGTGCCAGCATTACGACTAGCGGGAACTCCTACAATGAGCAGTTCTTC	CASITTSGNSYNEQFF
TRBV6-5	NA	TRBJ1-5	NA	TGTGCCAGCAGTTACTCGACCTATAGCAATCAGCCCCAGCATTTT	CASSYSTYSNQPQHF
TRBV20-1	NA	TRBJ1-5	NA	TGCAGTGCCAAAGGTAATCAGCCCCAGCATTTT	CSAKGNQPQHF
TRBV21-1	NA	TRBJ2-1	NA	TGTGCCAGCAGCAAACTGCGCGGGAGGATCCATGAGCAGTTCTTC	CASSKLRGRIHEQFF
TRBV6-5	NA	TRBJ1-3	NA	TGTGCCAGCAGTGACTATGGAAACACCATATATTTT	CASSDYGNTIYF
TRBV15	NA	TRBJ2-6	once	TGTGCCACCAGCAGAGTTCTGGCCGGGGGGGCCAACGTCCTGACTTTC	CATSRVLAGGANVLTF
TRBV6-5	TRBD1	TRBJ2-7	NA	TGTGCCAGCAGTTACTTCCCCCCAGGGGGTGGGTACGAGCAGTACTTC	CASSYFPPGGGYEQYF
TRBV12-5	NA	TRBJ2-7	NA	TGTGCTAGTGGTTTGTCAGTGGACGAGCAGTACTTC	CASGLSVDEQYF
TRBV30	NA	TRBJ1-1	NA	TGTGCCTGGAGTGTAAGACCGGACACTGAAGCTTTCTTT	CAWSVRPDTEAFF
TRBV2	NA	TRBJ2-5	NA	TGTGCCAGCAGTGTCCCCCGCCAGACCCAGTACTTC	CASSVPRQTQYF
TRBV7-2	NA	TRBJ2-5	NA	TGTGCCAGCAGCTTAGGCACATTACCTCCTCAAGAGACCCAGTACTTC	CASSLGTLPPQETQYF
TRBV30	NA	TRBJ1-1	NA	TGTGCCTGGAGTATAGGGCCGGTGAACACTGAAGCTTTCTTT	CAWSIGPVNTEAFF
TRBV28	TRBD1	TRBJ2-2	NA	TGTGCCAGCAAGGGACAGGGGGTGGTCACCGGGGAGCTGTTTTTT	CASKGQGVVTGELFF
TRBV25-1	NA	TRBJ2-5	NA	TGTGCCAGCAGCACTAGCAGGAGCAATGGAGAGACCCAGTACTTC	CASSTSRSNGETQYF
TRBV9	TRBD1	TRBJ1-1	NA	TGTGCCAGCAGCCCGACAGGGGGAAACACTGAAGCTTTCTTT	CASSPTGGNTEAFF
TRBV4-1	NA	TRBJ2-1	NA	TGCGCCAGCAGCCAAGCTAGCGTCCGGAATGAGCAGTTCTTC	CASSQASVRNEQFF
TRBV7-2	TRBD2	TRBJ2-5	NA	TGTGCCAGCAGCCCACAGGCCCCGGTCGTAGCGGGAGGAGAGACCCAGTACTTC	CASSPQAPVVAGGETQYF